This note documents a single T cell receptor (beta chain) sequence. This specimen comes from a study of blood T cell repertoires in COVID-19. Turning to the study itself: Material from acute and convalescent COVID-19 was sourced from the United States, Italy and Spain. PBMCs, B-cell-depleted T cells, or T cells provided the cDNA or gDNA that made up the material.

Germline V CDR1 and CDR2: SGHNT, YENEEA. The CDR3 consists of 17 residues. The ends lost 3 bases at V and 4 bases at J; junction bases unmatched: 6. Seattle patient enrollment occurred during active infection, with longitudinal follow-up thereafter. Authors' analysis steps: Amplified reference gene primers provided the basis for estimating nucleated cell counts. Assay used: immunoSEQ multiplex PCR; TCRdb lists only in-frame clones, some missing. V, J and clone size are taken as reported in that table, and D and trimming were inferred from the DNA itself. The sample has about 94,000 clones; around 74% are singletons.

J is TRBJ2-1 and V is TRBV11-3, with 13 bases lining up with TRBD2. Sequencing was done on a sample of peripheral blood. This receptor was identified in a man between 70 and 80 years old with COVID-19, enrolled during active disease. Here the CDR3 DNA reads TGTGCCAGCAGCTTGAGGACTAGCGGGAGACAATACAATGAGCAGTTCTTC. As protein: CASSLRTSGRQYNEQFF.